A single sample is the source of the 5 T cell receptor beta chains below, sequenced in a study of memory CD4+ T cells and cytomegalovirus serostatus. Assay: immunoSEQ multiplex PCR; the TCRdb copy retains only in-frame clones and omits some. The data contain 70,000 to 95,000 clones, around 80% of them singletons. The sort gate was single viable CD3+CD4+CD8-CD45RO+ cells for memory CD4+ T cells. Sequenced sample: memory CD4+ T cells from blood. The receptors were gathered from an adult in good health and CMV-seronegative.

The genes are TRBV29-1 and TRBJ2-7; the D gene is possibly TRBD1 (6 bases). Germline V gives CDR1 SQVTM, CDR2 ANQGSEA. The V gene lost 3 bases and the J gene lost 13 bases, with 19 bases spanning the gap. The CDR3 extends over 12 amino acids. The chain's CDR3 is CSVDPGEGVRYF. As DNA, the CDR3 is TGCAGCGTTGACCCAGGGGAAGGGGTACGATACTTC.

V usage is TRBV7-8 and J usage is TRBJ2-2, with a weak D call TRBD2 (6 bases). Trimming removed 5 bases at V and 3 bases at J, with 22 bases between. The CDR3 is 18 amino acids. Germline assignment: CDR1 SGHVS and CDR2 FQNEAQ. CDR3 loop: CASSLASRKAGHTGELFF. The DNA of the CDR3 is TGTGCCAGCAGCCTCGCGTCTCGAAAGGCGGGACACACCGGGGAGCTGTTTTTT.

The J gene is TRBJ1-1, the V gene TRBV30; D possibly corresponds to TRBD1 (5 bases). Germline CDR1 and CDR2: GTSNPN and SVGIG (reference sequence). Trimming left V 8 bases short and J 4 bases short, with 11 bases between. This CDR3 comprises 11 residues. CDR3 sequence: CARSGATEAFF. The CDR3 nucleotides are TGTGCCCGGTCCGGGGCCACTGAAGCTTTCTTT.

This clone was picked up one time. V gene TRBV14 combines with J gene TRBJ2-7; D remains unclear. V lost 4 bases and J 2 bases, leaving 6 bases between the germline ends. CDR3 length equals 12 residues. Per germline, CDR1 SGHDN and CDR2 FVKESK. CDR3 loop: CASSPSPYEQYF. CDR3 nucleotides: TGTGCCAGCAGCCCCTCCCCCTACGAGCAGTACTTC.

This clone was detected once. The chain has TRBV21-1 and TRBJ2-4; the table calls TRBD1, which could not be checked here. TRBV21-1 represents a pseudogene. The CDR3 contains 16 residues. CDR3 residues: CASSKSTGTDKNIQYF. The CDR3 region has the DNA TGTGCCAGCAGCAAGAGTACCGGGACAGACAAAAACATTCAGTACTTC.